This T cell receptor beta chain was sequenced for a study of T cell changes during pregnancy in multiple sclerosis. Germline-derived CDR1 and CDR2 are LGHNA and YNFKEQ. The junction had 9 bases not matched to a gene; V was cut back by 0 bases and J by 2 bases. This CDR3 is built from 19 residues. The repertoire was sequenced with immunoSEQ multiplex PCR; TCRdb's copy has only in-frame clones and lacks some. The profile covers some 28,000 clones, with approximately 88% appearing a single time and less than 9% taken by the ten largest. The chain is built from TRBV4-2 and TRBJ1-4; 10 bases are shared with TRBD1. Sequencing used CD8+ T cells from peripheral blood mononuclear cells, obtained before pregnancy. The source is a female donor with multiple sclerosis, enrolled in a pregnancy study. The CDR3 DNA reads as TGTGCCAGCAGCCAAGATCTAGAGACAGGGGGCAATACTAATGAAAAACTGTTTTTT. This encodes CASSQDLETGGNTNEKLFF.